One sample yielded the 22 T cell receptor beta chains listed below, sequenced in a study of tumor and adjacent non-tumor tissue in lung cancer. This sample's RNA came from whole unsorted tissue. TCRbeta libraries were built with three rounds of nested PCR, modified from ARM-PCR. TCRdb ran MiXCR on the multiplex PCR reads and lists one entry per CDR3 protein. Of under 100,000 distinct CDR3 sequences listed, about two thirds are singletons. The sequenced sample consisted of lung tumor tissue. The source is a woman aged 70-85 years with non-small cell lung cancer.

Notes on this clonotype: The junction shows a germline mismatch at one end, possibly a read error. CDR3 DNA sequence: TGTGCCAGCAGACGAGGGGGGATATCCTACGAGCAGCACTTC. This encodes CASRRGGISYEQHF. The genes are TRBV28 and TRBJ2-7; possibly TRBD1 or TRBD2 for D (6 bases each). The V gene's germline CDR1 is MDHEN and CDR2 SYDVKM. This CDR3 has 14 residues.

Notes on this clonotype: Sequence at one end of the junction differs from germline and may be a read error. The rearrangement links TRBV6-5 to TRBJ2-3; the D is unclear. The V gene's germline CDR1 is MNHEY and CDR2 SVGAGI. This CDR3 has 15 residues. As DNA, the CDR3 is TGTACCTGCAGTTACTCGTTTATGAACACAAATACGCAGTATTTT. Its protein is CTCSYSFMNTNTQYF.

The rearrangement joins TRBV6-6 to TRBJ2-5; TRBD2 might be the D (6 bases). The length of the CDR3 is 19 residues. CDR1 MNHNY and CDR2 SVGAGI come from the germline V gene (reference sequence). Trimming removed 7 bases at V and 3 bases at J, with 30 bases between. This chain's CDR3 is CASNGLETSTGNEKETQYF. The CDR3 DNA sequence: TGTGCCAGCAACGGTTTGGAGACTAGTACGGGGAACGAAAAAGAGACCCAGTACTTC.

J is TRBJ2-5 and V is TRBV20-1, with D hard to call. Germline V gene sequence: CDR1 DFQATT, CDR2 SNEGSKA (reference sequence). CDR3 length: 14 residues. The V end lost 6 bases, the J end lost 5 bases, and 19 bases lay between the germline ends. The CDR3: CSAPRNWRSETQYF. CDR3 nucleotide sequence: TGCAGTGCCCCCCGGAACTGGAGAAGTGAGACCCAGTACTTC.

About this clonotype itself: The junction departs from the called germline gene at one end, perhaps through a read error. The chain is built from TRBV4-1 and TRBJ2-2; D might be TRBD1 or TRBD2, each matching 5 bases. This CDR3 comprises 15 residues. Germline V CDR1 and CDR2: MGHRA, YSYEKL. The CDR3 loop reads CASRGLVGYFGDLFF. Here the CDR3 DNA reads TGCGCCAGCCGGGGCCTAGTGGGATATTTCGGGGATCTGTTTTTT.

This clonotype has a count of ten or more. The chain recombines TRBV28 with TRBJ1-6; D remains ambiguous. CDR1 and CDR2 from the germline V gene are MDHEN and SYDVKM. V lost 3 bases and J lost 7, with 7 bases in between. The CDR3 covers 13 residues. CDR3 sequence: CASSFFRNSPLHF. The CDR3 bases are TGTGCCAGCAGTTTTTTCCGGAATTCACCCCTCCACTTT.

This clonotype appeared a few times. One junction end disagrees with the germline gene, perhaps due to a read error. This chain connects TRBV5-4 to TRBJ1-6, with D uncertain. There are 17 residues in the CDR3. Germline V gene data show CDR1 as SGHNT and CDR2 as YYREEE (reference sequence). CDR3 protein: CASGFNLNILYNSPLHF. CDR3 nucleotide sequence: TGTGCCAGCGGCTTTAATCTAAACATTCTCTATAATTCGCCCCTCCACTTT.

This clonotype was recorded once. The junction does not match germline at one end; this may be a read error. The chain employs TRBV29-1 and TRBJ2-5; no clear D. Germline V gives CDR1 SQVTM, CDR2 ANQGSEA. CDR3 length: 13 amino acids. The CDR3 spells CSVGTPYQGTQYF. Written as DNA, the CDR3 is TGCAGCGTTGGAACTCCATACCAAGGGACCCAGTACTTC. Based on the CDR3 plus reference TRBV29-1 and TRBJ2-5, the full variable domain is SAVISQKPSRDICQRGTSLTIQCQVDSQVTMMFWYRQQPGQSLTLIATANQGSEATYESGFVIDKFPISRPNLTFSTLTVSNMSPEDSSIYLCSVGTPYQGTQYFGPGTRLLVL.

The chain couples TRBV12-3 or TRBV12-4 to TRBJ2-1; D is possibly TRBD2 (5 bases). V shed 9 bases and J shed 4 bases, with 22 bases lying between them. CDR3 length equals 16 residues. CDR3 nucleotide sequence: TGTGCCAGTAGTCTCCGTGGCGGGTGCGATTACAATGAGCAGTTCTTC. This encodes CASSLRGGCDYNEQFF.

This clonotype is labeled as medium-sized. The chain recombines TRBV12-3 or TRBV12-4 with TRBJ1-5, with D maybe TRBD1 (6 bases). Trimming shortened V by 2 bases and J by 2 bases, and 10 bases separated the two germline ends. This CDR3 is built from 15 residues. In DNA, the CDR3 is TGTGCCAGCAGTTTAACTGGGGGGCGCAATCAGCCCCAGCATTTT. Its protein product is CASSLTGGRNQPQHF.

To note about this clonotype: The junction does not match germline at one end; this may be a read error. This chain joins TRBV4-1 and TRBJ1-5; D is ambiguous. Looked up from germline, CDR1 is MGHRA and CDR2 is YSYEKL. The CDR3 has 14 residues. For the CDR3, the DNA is TGCGCCAACAGCCAGGTGGAGGATAATCAGCCCCAGCATTTT. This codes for CANSQVEDNQPQHF.

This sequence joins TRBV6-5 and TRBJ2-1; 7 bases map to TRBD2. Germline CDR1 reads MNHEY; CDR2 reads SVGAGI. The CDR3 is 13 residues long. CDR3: CPNSFDDSSGLFF. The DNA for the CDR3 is TGTCCCAACAGTTTCGACGATTCTAGCGGCCTGTTCTTC.

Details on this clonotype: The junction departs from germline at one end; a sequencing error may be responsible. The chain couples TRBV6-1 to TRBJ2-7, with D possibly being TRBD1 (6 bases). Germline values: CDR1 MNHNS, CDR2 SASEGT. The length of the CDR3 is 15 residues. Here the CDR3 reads CTSNDSGTIYHEQYF. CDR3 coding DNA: TGTACCAGCAATGACTCCGGGACAATTTACCACGAGCAGTACTTC.

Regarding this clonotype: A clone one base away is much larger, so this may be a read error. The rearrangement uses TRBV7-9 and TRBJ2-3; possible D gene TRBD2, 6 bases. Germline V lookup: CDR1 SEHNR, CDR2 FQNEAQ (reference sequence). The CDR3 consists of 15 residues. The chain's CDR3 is CTSSPTSVVPDTQYF. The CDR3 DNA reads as TGTACCAGCAGCCCGACTAGTGTTGTACCAGATACGCAGTATTTT.

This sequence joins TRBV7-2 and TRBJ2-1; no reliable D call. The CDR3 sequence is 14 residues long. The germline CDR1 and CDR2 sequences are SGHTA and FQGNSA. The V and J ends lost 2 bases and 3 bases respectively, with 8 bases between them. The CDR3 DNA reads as TGTGCCAGCAGCTTATCCCAAAGCTACAATGAGCAGTTCTTC. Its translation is CASSLSQSYNEQFF.

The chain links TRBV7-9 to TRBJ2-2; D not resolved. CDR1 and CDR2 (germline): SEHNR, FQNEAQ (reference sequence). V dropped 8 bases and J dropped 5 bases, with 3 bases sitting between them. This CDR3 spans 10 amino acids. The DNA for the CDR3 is TGTGCCAGCGGGACCGGGGAGCTGTTTTTT. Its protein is CASGTGELFF.

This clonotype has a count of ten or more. The CDR3, as DNA: TGTGCCAGCAGTTTAGGAAGCGGCGGAGTGAACGAGCAGTACTTC. Protein sequence: CASSLGSGGVNEQYF. The chain couples TRBV12-3 or TRBV12-4 to TRBJ2-7; D possibly corresponds to TRBD2 (5 bases). Between the trimmed V and J ends, which lost 1 base and 5 bases, there was a span of 15 bases. This CDR3 region has 15 residues.

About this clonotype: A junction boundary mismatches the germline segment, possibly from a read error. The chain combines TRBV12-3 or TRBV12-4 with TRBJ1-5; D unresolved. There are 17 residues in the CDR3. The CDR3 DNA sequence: TGTGCCAGCAGTTTTATTATGGTTCAGGTGGGCAATCAGCCCCAGCTTTTT. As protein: CASSFIMVQVGNQPQLF.

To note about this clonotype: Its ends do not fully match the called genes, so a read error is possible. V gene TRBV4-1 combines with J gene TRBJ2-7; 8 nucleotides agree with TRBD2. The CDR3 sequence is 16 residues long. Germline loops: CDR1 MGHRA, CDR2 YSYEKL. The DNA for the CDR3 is TGCGCCAGCAGCCAGAGAGCGGGAGTGTCTACCCACGAGCGGTACTTC. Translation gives CASSQRAGVSTHERYF.

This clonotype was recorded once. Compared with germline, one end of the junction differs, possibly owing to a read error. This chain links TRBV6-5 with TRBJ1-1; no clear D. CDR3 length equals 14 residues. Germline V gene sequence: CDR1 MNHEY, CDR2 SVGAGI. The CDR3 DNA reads TGTGCCAGCAAGATTGTGTGCAACAGACCTGAAACTTTCTTT. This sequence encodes CASKIVCNRPETFF.

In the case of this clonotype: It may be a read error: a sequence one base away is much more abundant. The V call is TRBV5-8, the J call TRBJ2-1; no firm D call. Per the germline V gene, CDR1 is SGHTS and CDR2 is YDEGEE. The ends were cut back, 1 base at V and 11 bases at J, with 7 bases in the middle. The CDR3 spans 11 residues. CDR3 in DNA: TGTGCCAGCAGCTTGATTTATAAGCAGTTCTTC. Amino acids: CASSLIYKQFF. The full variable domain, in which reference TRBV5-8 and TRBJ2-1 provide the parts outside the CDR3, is EAGVTQSPTHLIKTRGQQATLRCSPISGHTSVYWYQQALGLGLQFLLWYDEGEERNRGNFPPRFSGRQFPNYSSELNVNALELEDSALYLCASSLIYKQFFGPGTRLTVL.

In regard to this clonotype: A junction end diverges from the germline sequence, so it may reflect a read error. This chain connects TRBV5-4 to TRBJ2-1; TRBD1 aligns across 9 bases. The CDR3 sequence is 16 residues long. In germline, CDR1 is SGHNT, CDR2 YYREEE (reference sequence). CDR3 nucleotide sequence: TGCGCCAGCAGCTTGGAGGGACAGGGCCCCTACAATGAGCAGTTCTTC. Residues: CASSLEGQGPYNEQFF.